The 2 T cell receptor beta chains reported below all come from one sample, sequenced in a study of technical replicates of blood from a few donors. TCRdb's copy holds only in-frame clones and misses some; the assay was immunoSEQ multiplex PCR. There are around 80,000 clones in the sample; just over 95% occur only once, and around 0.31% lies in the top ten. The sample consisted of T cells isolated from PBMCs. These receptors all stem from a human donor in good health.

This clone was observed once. The CDR3 DNA reads TGCAGCGTTGATGAAGCTAGCGGGAGGCCCAGGGATACGCAGTATTTT. It codes for CSVDEASGRPRDTQYF. The chain joins TRBV29-1 to TRBJ2-3; 11 bases are shared with TRBD2. V gave up 3 bases and J gave up 6 bases; unmatched junction bases: 11. The CDR3 consists of 16 residues. Germline V CDR1 and CDR2: SQVTM, ANQGSEA.

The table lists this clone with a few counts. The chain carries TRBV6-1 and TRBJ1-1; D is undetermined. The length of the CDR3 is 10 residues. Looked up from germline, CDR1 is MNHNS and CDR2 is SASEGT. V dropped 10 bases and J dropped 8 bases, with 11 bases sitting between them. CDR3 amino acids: CAIGLGEAFF. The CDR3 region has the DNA TGTGCCATTGGACTGGGGGAAGCTTTCTTT.